Below, 13 T cell receptor beta chains from the same sample are listed, as sequenced in a study of T cell responses to AZD1222 COVID-19 vaccine (dated by TCRdb to about 2021). Libraries came from the immunoSEQ multiplex PCR assay. The table comes from immuneACCESS by way of TCRdb, which keeps in-frame sequences with V and J called. Part of the clones is missing from these tables; in studies checked, under half for an unresolved V gene and the rest for unknown reasons. For this sample the table gives around 120,000 clones, of which approximately 85% were detected only once. The top ten clonotypes cover less than 8% of the sample. This specimen's time point label, interpreted: baseline before first vaccination. Sequencing used peripheral blood, obtained on day 0 of AZD1222 vaccination. The receptors come from an adult in good health.

The V call is TRBV5-1, the J call TRBJ2-5; no clear D gene. Trimming removed 2 bases from V and 4 bases from J, with 9 bases in between. Germline CDR1 and CDR2: SGHRS and YFSETQ. The CDR3 length is 13 residues. CDR3 DNA sequence: TGCGCCAGCAGCTTTATGGGGTTAGAGACCCAGTACTTC. Translating it yields CASSFMGLETQYF.

A single count supports this clone. The chain couples TRBV28 to TRBJ1-3; no clear D gene. Germline assignment: CDR1 MDHEN and CDR2 SYDVKM. Trimming removed 7 bases at V and 2 bases at J, with 21 bases between. This CDR3 has 17 amino acids. The CDR3 DNA is TGTGCCAGCACCGTGGGGAGGGCGCAGTCTCCTGGAAACACCATATATTTT. This gives the protein CASTVGRAQSPGNTIYF.

This clone came up once. The chain combines TRBV6-6 with TRBJ1-2; 7 positions match TRBD1. The CDR3 runs 14 residues. Germline-derived CDR1 and CDR2 are MNHNY and SVGAGI (reference sequence). With 6 bases clipped from V and 4 bases from J, the junction kept 8 bases outside the gene matches. The CDR3 nucleotides read TGTGCCAGCAGCCGGGACAGCGGGGGCTATGGCTACACCTTC. Amino acids: CASSRDSGGYGYTF.

This clone was observed a few times. The chain links TRBV5-1 to TRBJ2-2, with 8 nucleotides matching TRBD2. V shed 4 bases and J 4 bases; nucleotides not matched to a gene: 3. CDR3 size: 14 residues. Per germline, CDR1 SGHRS and CDR2 YFSETQ. The CDR3 coding sequence is TGCGCCAGCAGCCGGGCGGGGGGCACCGGGGAGCTGTTTTTT. Amino acids: CASSRAGGTGELFF.

The V call is TRBV29-1, the J call TRBJ1-1, with 7 bases identical to TRBD1. V shed 7 bases and J 0 bases; nucleotides not matched to a gene: 5. The CDR3 has 13 amino acids. Germline-derived CDR1 and CDR2 are SQVTM and ANQGSEA. CDR3 in DNA: TGCAGCGCTACGACAGGGATGAACACTGAAGCTTTCTTT. It specifies CSATTGMNTEAFF.

The V gene is TRBV7-6, the J gene TRBJ1-4; 9 nucleotides match TRBD1. The germline CDR1 and CDR2 sequences are SGHVS and FNYEAQ. CDR3 length: 20 residues. Unmatched junction bases numbered 18, after V lost 5 bases and J lost 2 bases. This CDR3 is CASSLPIRTGVGGTNEKLFF. As DNA, the CDR3 is TGTGCCAGCAGCCTACCTATTAGGACAGGGGTCGGGGGTACTAATGAAAAACTGTTTTTT.

The chain combines TRBV19 with TRBJ1-2; 9 bases fit TRBD1. The CDR3 covers 14 residues. Germline values: CDR1 LNHDA, CDR2 SQIVND (reference sequence). Unmatched junction bases numbered 8, after V lost 6 bases and J lost 6 bases. The CDR3 sequence is CASRNRGRRDGYTF. The CDR3 coding sequence is TGTGCCAGTAGGAACAGGGGGCGCCGGGATGGCTACACCTTC.

The chain uses TRBV5-4 and TRBJ1-2, with D possibly TRBD1 on 5 matching bases. Germline V gene sequence: CDR1 SGHNT, CDR2 YYREEE (reference sequence). CDR3 length: 14 amino acids. The V end was cut by 4 bases, the J end by 4 bases, with 14 bases between. For the CDR3, the DNA is TGTGCCAGCAGCGGACCAGACAGCACCTATGGCTACACCTTC. Translating gives CASSGPDSTYGYTF.

This chain links TRBV30 with TRBJ2-7; D unresolved. The CDR3 has 11 residues. Trimming left V 4 bases short and J 2 bases short, with 6 bases between. Per the germline V gene, CDR1 is GTSNPN and CDR2 is SVGIG (reference sequence). The CDR3 DNA is TGTGCCTGGAAACGGACCTACGAGCAGTACTTC. Protein product: CAWKRTYEQYF. The full variable domain, rest sourced from reference TRBV30 and TRBJ2-7, is SQTIHQWPATLVQPVGSPLSLECTVEGTSNPNLYWYRQAAGRGLQLLFYSVGIGQISSEVPQNLSASRPQDRQFILSSKKLLLSDSGFYLCAWKRTYEQYFGPGTRLTVT.

The V and J genes are TRBV7-8 and TRBJ1-1, with D tentatively TRBD1 (5 bases). The V end lost 3 bases, the J end lost 1 base, and 9 bases lay between the germline ends. The CDR3 is 14 residues long. Germline V CDR1 and CDR2: SGHVS, FQNEAQ. The CDR3 loop is CASSFGTGNTEAFF. CDR3 sequence (DNA): TGTGCCAGCAGCTTCGGTACAGGGAACACTGAAGCTTTCTTT.

This chain uses TRBV28 with TRBJ1-2; a possible D gene is TRBD1 (5 bases). CDR1 and CDR2 (germline): MDHEN, SYDVKM. This CDR3 is built from 13 residues. The V end lost 5 bases, the J end lost 3 bases, and 10 bases lay between the germline ends. The CDR3 loop reads CASSQGYYYGYTF. DNA for the CDR3: TGTGCCAGCAGTCAGGGTTATTACTATGGCTACACCTTC.

The chain has TRBV10-1 and TRBJ2-1, with 9 bases lining up with TRBD1. V dropped 8 bases and J dropped 5; count of bases not matched to a gene: 7. CDR3 length: 14 amino acids. In germline, CDR1 is WNHNN, CDR2 SYGVQD (reference sequence). As DNA, the CDR3 is TGCGCCAGCCGGGACAGGGAGAGAAACAATGAGCAGTTCTTC. Translating it yields CASRDRERNNEQFF.

The chain couples TRBV5-6 to TRBJ1-6, with 9 bases identical to TRBD1. Germline-derived CDR1 and CDR2 are SGHDT and YYEEEE. J gave up 8 bases and V 3 bases, and 0 bases lay outside the gene matches. This CDR3 is 13 amino acids long. The CDR3 coding sequence is TGTGCCAGCAGCTACAGGGGGCATTCACCCCTCCACTTT. Translated, it gives CASSYRGHSPLHF.